Shown below are 11 T cell receptor beta chains from a single sample sequenced in a study of human versus mouse CDR3 diversity and MHC coevolution. Produced via immunoSEQ multiplex PCR; TCRdb's table is partial and in-frame only. In the table there are about 77,000 clones, under 95% of which are singletons. Sequenced input: naive CD4+ T cells from blood. Sample subset: CD45RO-negative CD62L-positive naive CD4 T cells. The origin of the receptors is a person aged 25 to 69 in good health.

The DNA of the CDR3 is TGTGCCAGCAGTGTGACTGGAGGGGCCGGGGAGCTGTTTTTT. Amino acid sequence: CASSVTGGAGELFF. The chain is built from TRBV27 and TRBJ2-2; a possible D gene is TRBD2 (6 bases). This CDR3 has 14 residues. Germline values: CDR1 MNHEY, CDR2 SMNVEV (reference sequence). Trimming took 5 bases from V and 6 from J, leaving 13 bases between them.

The chain couples TRBV14 to TRBJ2-3, with D possibly TRBD2 on 7 matching bases. Between the trimmed V and J ends, which lost 5 bases and 1 base, there was a span of 10 bases. This CDR3 contains 14 residues. Germline V lookup: CDR1 SGHDN, CDR2 FVKESK. This CDR3 is CASSLGGGTDTQYF. As DNA, the CDR3 is TGTGCCAGCAGCTTAGGGGGGGGCACAGATACGCAGTATTTT.

In this sample, this clone turned up once. V and J are TRBV30 and TRBJ2-7; TRBD2 matches at 8 bases. With V trimmed by 1 base and J by 4 bases, 6 bases remained unmatched. The CDR3 contains 14 residues. Germline V CDR1 and CDR2: GTSNPN, SVGIG (reference sequence). The chain's CDR3 is CAWSGGLAGYEQYF. The CDR3, as DNA: TGTGCCTGGAGTGGGGGGCTAGCGGGTTACGAGCAGTACTTC.

The chain links TRBV5-8 to TRBJ1-4, with 8 bases aligning to TRBD1. Trimming cost V 5 bases and J 11 bases; bases outside gene matches: 5. The germline V gene encodes CDR1 SGHTS and CDR2 YDEGEE. The CDR3 is made up of 12 amino acids. CDR3 nucleotides: TGTGCCAGCAGTTGGACAGGGAATAAACTGTTTTTT. As protein: CASSWTGNKLFF.

This chain uses TRBV19 with TRBJ2-1; 12 bases fit TRBD2. V shed 8 bases, J shed 7 bases, and the junction held 6 bases outside the gene matches. The length of the CDR3 is 14 residues. Germline V gene lookup returns CDR1 LNHDA and CDR2 SQIVND (reference sequence). The CDR3 reads CASSLAGGTNEQFF. The CDR3, as DNA: TGTGCCAGTTCGCTAGCGGGGGGGACGAATGAGCAGTTCTTC. The variable domain in full, with the rest retrieved from reference TRBV19 and TRBJ2-1, is DGGITQSPKYLFRKEGQNVTLSCEQNLNHDAMYWYRQDPGQGLRLIYYSQIVNDFQKGDIAEGYSVSREKKESFPLTVTSAQKNPTAFYLCASSLAGGTNEQFFGPGTRLTVL.

This chain joins TRBV19 and TRBJ2-4, with 7 positions matching TRBD2. J was trimmed by 6 bases and V by 3 bases; bases with no gene match: 2. This CDR3 is built from 13 residues. Germline CDR1 is LNHDA and CDR2 is SQIVND (reference sequence). The CDR3: CASSITGGNIQYF. The CDR3 bases are TGTGCCAGTAGTATTACGGGGGGAAACATTCAGTACTTC. Combining the CDR3 with reference TRBV19 and TRBJ2-4 gives the whole variable domain DGGITQSPKYLFRKEGQNVTLSCEQNLNHDAMYWYRQDPGQGLRLIYYSQIVNDFQKGDIAEGYSVSREKKESFPLTVTSAQKNPTAFYLCASSITGGNIQYFGAGTRLSVL.

This chain's CDR3 is CASSLGYPGTGAYTQYF. The CDR3 DNA is TGTGCCAGCAGCTTAGGGTATCCCGGGACAGGGGCTTATACGCAGTATTTT. The rearrangement uses TRBV7-3 and TRBJ2-3, with 10 bases matching TRBD1. Losses at the gene ends were 2 bases for V and 7 bases for J; bases not matched to a gene: 12. CDR1 and CDR2 (germline): SGHTA, FQGTGA. This CDR3 is 17 amino acids long.

The rearrangement joins TRBV28 to TRBJ2-7; 8 nucleotides match TRBD2. Looked up from germline, CDR1 is MDHEN and CDR2 is SYDVKM. With V trimmed by 8 bases and J by 4 bases, 13 bases remained unmatched. The CDR3 contains 15 residues. The CDR3 DNA reads TGTGCCAGCTGTGCGCCGGGACTAGTTACTTACGAGCAGTACTTC. It translates to CASCAPGLVTYEQYF.

The genes are TRBV2 and TRBJ1-3; 9 bases align to TRBD1. The CDR3 runs to 18 residues. In germline, CDR1 is SNHLY, CDR2 FYNNEI. J lost 1 base, V lost 0 bases, and 7 bases had no gene match. CDR3 amino acids: CASSEALFGTGSGNTIYF. DNA of the CDR3: TGTGCCAGCAGTGAAGCGCTTTTTGGGACAGGGTCTGGAAACACCATATATTTT.

The V and J genes are TRBV30 and TRBJ1-4, with TRBD1 matching 8 bases. With V trimmed by 3 bases and J by 5 bases, 2 bases remained unmatched. The CDR3 length is 13 residues. Germline values: CDR1 GTSNPN, CDR2 SVGIG (reference sequence). This chain's CDR3 is CAWSRQGNEKLFF. The CDR3 DNA is TGTGCCTGGAGCCGACAGGGGAATGAAAAACTGTTTTTT.

The chain is built from TRBV9 and TRBJ1-1, with D maybe TRBD1 (5 bases). The CDR3 consists of 14 residues. V gave up 0 bases and J gave up 6 bases, with 12 bases separating them. Germline CDR1 reads SGDLS; CDR2 reads YYNGEE. CDR3 amino acids: CASSVVPGGAEAFF. CDR3 DNA sequence: TGTGCCAGCAGCGTAGTGCCGGGGGGGGCTGAAGCTTTCTTT.